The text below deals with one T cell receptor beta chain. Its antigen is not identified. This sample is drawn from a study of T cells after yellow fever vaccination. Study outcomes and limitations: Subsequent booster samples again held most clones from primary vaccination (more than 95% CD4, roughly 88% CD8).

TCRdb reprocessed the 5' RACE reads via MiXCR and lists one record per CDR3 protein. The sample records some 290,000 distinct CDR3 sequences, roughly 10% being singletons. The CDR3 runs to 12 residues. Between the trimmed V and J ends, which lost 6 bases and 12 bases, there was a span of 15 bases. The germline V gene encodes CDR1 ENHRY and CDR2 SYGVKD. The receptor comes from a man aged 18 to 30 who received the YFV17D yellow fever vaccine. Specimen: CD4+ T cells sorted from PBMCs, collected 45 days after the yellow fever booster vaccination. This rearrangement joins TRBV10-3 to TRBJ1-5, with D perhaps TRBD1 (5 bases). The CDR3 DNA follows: TGTGCCATCAGCGACAGCGATGGTCTCCAGCATTTT. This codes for CAISDSDGLQHF.